The rows below give T cell receptor beta chains drawn from one sample of a study of blood T cell repertoires in COVID-19. Sequenced by immunoSEQ multiplex PCR; TCRdb stores in-frame clones only, minus some. The sample has 90,000 or so clones, roughly 89% seen once. Sequencing was carried out using peripheral blood. Source of these receptors: a woman of 80 years or more with active COVID-19. Each CDR3 is given with its conserved first and last residue. D genes are given only for firm matches. Only some rows state a clone size, as once, few, many or a class for expanded clones.

clone_size j_call cdr3_length d_call v_call cdr3_nt cdr3_aa
. TRBJ1-4 13 . TRBV18 TGTGCCAGCTCACCGACAGTCGGGGGAAAACTGTTTTTT CASSPTVGGKLFF
once TRBJ2-3 15 TRBD1 TRBV7-8 TGTGCCAGCAGCAGCCGGGACAGGGTGACAGATACGCAGTATTTT CASSSRDRVTDTQYF
. TRBJ2-7 14 . TRBV27 TGTGCCACCTCCAGGGGAGACAGAACCTACGAGCAGTACTTC CATSRGDRTYEQYF
. TRBJ2-7 17 TRBD1 TRBV28 TGTGCCAGCAGTTCGGACAGGCGTAATCGGGCCTCCTACGAGCAGTACTTC CASSSDRRNRASYEQYF
. TRBJ2-7 12 . TRBV7-9 TGTGCCAGCAGCTTAGCCCGAGCCGAGCAGTACTTC CASSLARAEQYF
. TRBJ2-5 14 . TRBV7-9 TGTGCCAGCAGCTCGATCCAGGGATGGGAGACCCAGTACTTC CASSSIQGWETQYF
. TRBJ2-3 13 . TRBV7-8 TGTGCCAGCAGCCGGGACTTCCAAGCTACGCAGTATTTT CASSRDFQATQYF
. TRBJ2-1 12 . TRBV6-2/TRBV6-3 TGTGCCAGCAGTCAACAGTACAATGAGCAGTTCTTC CASSQQYNEQFF
. TRBJ2-7 14 . TRBV10-3 TGTGCCATCGACAAGCGGCCCAGCTCCTACGAGCAGTACTTC CAIDKRPSSYEQYF
once TRBJ2-3 14 . TRBV6-2/TRBV6-3 TGTGCCAGCAGTTACGGGCTAGCAACAGATACGCAGTATTTT CASSYGLATDTQYF
. TRBJ2-2 16 TRBD2 TRBV4-1 TGCGCCAGCAGCCAAGGAAATAGCGGGAGCGTCGGGGAGCTGTTTTTT CASSQGNSGSVGELFF
. TRBJ2-7 11 . TRBV10-3 TGTGCCACCGGACTTATCCACGAGCAGTACTTC CATGLIHEQYF
. TRBJ2-2 18 TRBD2 TRBV11-2 TGTGCCAGCAGAAACCCTTTGAGGCGGGAGGGTCTAACCGGGGAGCTGTTTTTT CASRNPLRREGLTGELFF
. TRBJ2-3 15 TRBD2 TRBV19 TGTGCCAGTAGTATAGGCGGGAGACGCACAGATACGCAGTATTTT CASSIGGRRTDTQYF
. TRBJ2-2 16 TRBD2 TRBV6-2/TRBV6-3 TGTGCCAGCAGTTACGCTACTAGCGGGAGAACCGGGGAGCTGTTTTTT CASSYATSGRTGELFF
once TRBJ2-7 14 TRBD2 TRBV6-2/TRBV6-3 TGTGCCAGCAGCCGACTAGCGAACTCCTACGAGCAGTACTTC CASSRLANSYEQYF
once TRBJ1-1 14 TRBD1 TRBV5-1 TGCGCCAGCGGTCCGACAGGGGAGAACACTGAAGCTTTCTTT CASGPTGENTEAFF
once TRBJ2-3 19 . TRBV12-2 TGTGCAAGTCGCTTAGCGTTATGTTACAGGGTAAGGAAAACAGATACGCAGTATTTT CASRLALCYRVRKTDTQYF
. TRBJ2-1 15 TRBD1 TRBV7-2 TGTGCCAGCAGCCCCCGACAGGGAACCTTCAATGAGCAGTTCTTC CASSPRQGTFNEQFF
few TRBJ1-5 15 . TRBV27 TGTGCCAGCGGTCAGGGGCTGTATAGCAATCAGCCCCAGCATTTT CASGQGLYSNQPQHF
. TRBJ2-5 15 . TRBV6-1 TGTGCCAGCAGTGATACGATGCTCCTACAAGAGACCCAGTACTTC CASSDTMLLQETQYF
few TRBJ2-7 15 TRBD2 TRBV3-1/TRBV3-2 TGTGCCAGCAGCCAAGTAAGTCTAGCGGGAGACGAGCAGTACTTC CASSQVSLAGDEQYF
. TRBJ2-5 18 TRBD2 TRBV9 TGTGCCAGCAGCGAGGGAGGGCTAGCGGGAAGTTGGCAAGAGACCCAGTACTTC CASSEGGLAGSWQETQYF
. TRBJ2-2 13 . TRBV15 TGTGCCACCACCTATAGCGTCAGAGGGGAGCTGTTTTTT CATTYSVRGELFF
. TRBJ2-7 15 . TRBV10-3 TGTGCCATCAGTGAAATTCTAGCGAACTCCTACGAGCAGTACTTC CAISEILANSYEQYF
. TRBJ1-2 15 TRBD1 TRBV7-2 TGTGCCAGCAGCTTAGCGGGTAGGGGGCGCGGTGGCTACACCTTC CASSLAGRGRGGYTF
. TRBJ2-7 16 . TRBV6-5 TGTGCCAGCAGTTACTCGGGAGGGGGAAGCTCCTACGAGCAGTACTTC CASSYSGGGSSYEQYF
once TRBJ1-6 19 TRBD1 TRBV11-2 TGTGCCAGCAGCTTAGGCCGAAGACAGGGGAGGTTTTATAATTCACCCCTCCACTTT CASSLGRRQGRFYNSPLHF
. TRBJ1-1 14 . TRBV7-3 TGTGCCAGCAAGTTTCAGCCGGGGGGCACTGAAGCTTTCTTT CASKFQPGGTEAFF
. TRBJ2-5 17 . TRBV7-9 TGTGCCATTGGGGGTGCGGGACGGTACGATCCTAAAGAGACCCAGTACTTC CAIGGAGRYDPKETQYF
. TRBJ1-6 14 . TRBV28 TGTGCCAGCAGCCCGGGGGGGTTTAATTCACCCCTCCACTTT CASSPGGFNSPLHF
. TRBJ1-2 14 TRBD1 TRBV6-2/TRBV6-3 TGTGCCAGCAGCTGGACAGGGAGGGACTATGGCTACACCTTC CASSWTGRDYGYTF
. TRBJ1-3 15 . TRBV5-1 TGCGCCAGCAGCTTGGGACGGAGCTCTGGAAACACCATATATTTT CASSLGRSSGNTIYF
. TRBJ1-1 14 . TRBV14 TGTGCCAGCAGCCAAGAATGGGCTGACACTGAAGCTTTCTTT CASSQEWADTEAFF
. TRBJ2-3 13 . TRBV7-3 TGTGCCAGCAGCACGGAGAGGTCAGATACGCAGTATTTT CASSTERSDTQYF
. TRBJ2-7 14 . TRBV3-1/TRBV3-2 TGTGCCAGCAGCCAGAAGACGGACAGCTACGAGCAGTACTTC CASSQKTDSYEQYF
. TRBJ1-3 17 TRBD1 TRBV18 TGTGCCAGCTCACAGATGACAGGGGGCCTCTCTGGAAACACCATATATTTT CASSQMTGGLSGNTIYF
. TRBJ1-6 15 . TRBV27 TGTGCCAGCAGATTCCTAAGGGGACTGAATTCACCCCTCCACTTT CASRFLRGLNSPLHF
. TRBJ2-5 12 . TRBV29-1 TGCAGCGCCCCTTGGGCAGGGAACTCCCAGTACTTC CSAPWAGNSQYF
. TRBJ1-6 16 . TRBV11-2 TGTGCCAGCAGCTACCTAGGGAGGGGGTACAGTTCACCCCTCCACTTT CASSYLGRGYSSPLHF
. TRBJ2-7 17 TRBD2 TRBV5-4 TGTGCCAGCAGCTTCCGAGGCAGGGCGGGAGGGTCCTACGAGCAGTACTTC CASSFRGRAGGSYEQYF
once TRBJ2-7 15 . TRBV5-1 TGCGCCAGCAGCTTTATACAGGGTGAGAGCTACGAGCAGTACTTC CASSFIQGESYEQYF
. TRBJ2-3 14 . TRBV5-1 TGCGCCAGCAGCGCACTAACAGGGTCAGATACGCAGTATTTT CASSALTGSDTQYF
. TRBJ2-7 13 . TRBV19 TGTGCCAGTAGTGGGGGACTGTCGGGGGAGCAGTACTTC CASSGGLSGEQYF
. TRBJ2-1 17 TRBD2 TRBV5-4 TGTGCCAGCAGCTTGGCGGGACTAGCGGGAGCCGGAAATGAGCAGTTCTTC CASSLAGLAGAGNEQFF
. TRBJ2-5 10 . TRBV20-1 TGCAGTGCTGGACTCGAGACCCAGTACTTC CSAGLETQYF
few TRBJ2-7 10 . TRBV28 TGTGCCAGCAGTTTAAATGGCAAGTACTTC CASSLNGKYF
. TRBJ2-7 14 TRBD1 TRBV18 TGTGCCAGCTCACTAGCCGACAGGGGGCACGAGCAGTACTTC CASSLADRGHEQYF
once TRBJ2-3 14 . TRBV13 TGTGCCAGCAGCCCGAGCGGGAGCACAGATACGCAGTATTTT CASSPSGSTDTQYF
once TRBJ2-3 15 TRBD2 TRBV7-3 TGTGCCAGCAGGGCGGGACTAGCAGTCTCAGATACGCAGTATTTT CASRAGLAVSDTQYF
. TRBJ2-1 15 TRBD2 TRBV6-2/TRBV6-3 TGTGCCAGCAGTTACTTGGCGGGAGGACAGAATGAGCAGTTCTTC CASSYLAGGQNEQFF
. TRBJ2-3 17 TRBD1 TRBV4-1 TGCGCCAGCACCAGGGCGGGACAGGCGGCTTTCACAGATACGCAGTATTTT CASTRAGQAAFTDTQYF